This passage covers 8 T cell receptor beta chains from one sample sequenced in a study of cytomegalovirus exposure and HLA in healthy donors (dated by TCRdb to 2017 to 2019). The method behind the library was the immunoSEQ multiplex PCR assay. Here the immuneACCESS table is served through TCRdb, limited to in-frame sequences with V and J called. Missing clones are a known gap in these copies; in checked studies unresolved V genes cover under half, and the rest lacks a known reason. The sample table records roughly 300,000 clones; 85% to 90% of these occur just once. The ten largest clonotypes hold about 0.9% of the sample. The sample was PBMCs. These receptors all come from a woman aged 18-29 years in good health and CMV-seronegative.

CDR3 sequence reads: CASSLGITTSHNEQFF. The CDR3 DNA sequence: TGCGCCAGCAGCTTGGGGATTACGACTAGCCACAATGAGCAGTTCTTC. The chain combines TRBV5-1 with TRBJ2-1, with TRBD2 matching 7 bases. Germline V CDR1 and CDR2: SGHRS, YFSETQ. The V and J ends lost 0 bases and 5 bases, in that order; junction bases with no gene match: 8. This CDR3 is built from 16 residues.

CDR3 amino acids: CASSRGILTGDEQYF. CDR3 coding DNA: TGTGCCAGCAGTAGGGGAATACTGACAGGGGACGAGCAGTACTTC. The chain carries TRBV25-1 and TRBJ2-7, with TRBD1 identical over 8 bases. CDR3 size: 15 residues. The J segment lost 5 bases and the V segment lost 5 bases, leaving 11 bases of the junction unmatched. Germline CDR1 reads MGHDK; CDR2 reads SYGVNS.

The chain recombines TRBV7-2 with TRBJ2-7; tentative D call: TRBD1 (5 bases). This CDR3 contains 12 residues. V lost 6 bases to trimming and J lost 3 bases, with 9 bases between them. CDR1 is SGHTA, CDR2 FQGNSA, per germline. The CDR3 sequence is CASRQDSYEQYF. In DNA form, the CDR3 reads TGTGCCAGCAGACAGGATAGCTACGAGCAGTACTTC.

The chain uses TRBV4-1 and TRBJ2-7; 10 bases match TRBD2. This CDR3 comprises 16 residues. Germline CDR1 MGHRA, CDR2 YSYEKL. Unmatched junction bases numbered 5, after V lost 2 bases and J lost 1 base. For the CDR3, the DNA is TGCGCCAGCAGCCAAACCGGGACTAGCGCGTCCTACGAGCAGTACTTC. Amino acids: CASSQTGTSASYEQYF.

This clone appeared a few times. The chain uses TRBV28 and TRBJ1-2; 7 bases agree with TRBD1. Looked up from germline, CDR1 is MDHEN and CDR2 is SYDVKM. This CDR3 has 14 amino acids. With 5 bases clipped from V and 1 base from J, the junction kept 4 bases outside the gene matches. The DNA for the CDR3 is TGTGCCAGCAGTCACGGGACAGATAACTATGGCTACACCTTC. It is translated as CASSHGTDNYGYTF.

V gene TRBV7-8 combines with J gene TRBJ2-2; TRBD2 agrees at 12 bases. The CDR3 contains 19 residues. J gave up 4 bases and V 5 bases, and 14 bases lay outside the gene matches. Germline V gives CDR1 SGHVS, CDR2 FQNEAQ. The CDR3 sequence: CASSQTGLAGGPGTGELFF. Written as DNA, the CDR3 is TGTGCCAGCAGCCAAACGGGTCTAGCGGGAGGGCCGGGCACCGGGGAGCTGTTTTTT.

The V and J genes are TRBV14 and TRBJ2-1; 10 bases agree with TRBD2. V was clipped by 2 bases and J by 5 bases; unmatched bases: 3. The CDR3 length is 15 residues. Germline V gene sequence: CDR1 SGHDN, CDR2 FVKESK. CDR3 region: CASSQWLAGDNEQFF. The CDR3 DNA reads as TGTGCCAGCAGCCAATGGCTAGCGGGAGACAATGAGCAGTTCTTC. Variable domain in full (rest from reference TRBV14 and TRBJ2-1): EAGVTQFPSHSVIEKGQTVTLRCDPISGHDNLYWYRRVMGKEIKFLLHFVKESKQDESGMPNNRFLAERTGGTYSTLKVQPAELEDSGVYFCASSQWLAGDNEQFFGPGTRLTVL.

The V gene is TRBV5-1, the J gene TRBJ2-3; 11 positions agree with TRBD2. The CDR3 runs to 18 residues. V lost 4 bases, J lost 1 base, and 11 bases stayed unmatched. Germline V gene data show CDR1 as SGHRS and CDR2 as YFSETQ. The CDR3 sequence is CASSAISGRARGTDTQYF. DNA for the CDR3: TGCGCCAGCAGCGCAATTAGCGGGAGGGCCAGGGGCACAGATACGCAGTATTTT.